The sequence of this T cell receptor (beta chain) was determined in a study of identical twins. General study points: Beta out-of-frame twin sharing showed a weaker excess. Models predicted too little out-of-frame TCR alpha sharing in monozygotic twins.

As regards this clonotype: The antigen is undetermined.

V shed 3 bases and J shed 7 bases, with 6 bases lying between them. CDR1 and CDR2 from the germline V gene are KGHSH and LQKENI. The CDR3 is made up of 11 amino acids. TCRdb itself ran the 5' RACE reads through MiXCR, one entry per CDR3 protein. The data show more than 1.5 million distinct CDR3 sequences, under 35% seen once. V is TRBV18 and J is TRBJ1-1; D unresolved. The receptor comes from a newborn girl in good health. The specimen was cord blood. CDR3 in DNA: TGTGCCAGCTCACCCAGAATTGAAGCTTTCTTT. Its translation: CASSPRIEAFF. The whole variable domain, remainder taken from reference TRBV18 and TRBJ1-1, is NAGVMQNPRHLVRRRGQEARLRCSPMKGHSHVYWYRQLPEEGLKFMVYLQKENIIDESGMPKERFSAEFPKEGPSILRIQQVVRGDSAAYFCASSPRIEAFFGQGTRLTVV.